One sample yielded the 17 T cell receptor beta chains listed below, sequenced in a study of cytomegalovirus exposure and HLA in healthy donors (dated by TCRdb to the late 2010s). Libraries were made using the immunoSEQ multiplex PCR assay. For the multiplex PCR, a mixture combining 60 forward primers for TCR Vbeta segments and 13 reverse primers for TCR Jbeta segments was used. TCRdb provides this immuneACCESS table in a form limited to in-frame rearrangements. Some clones are lacking; in checked studies, under half of them reflect an unresolved V gene, and why the rest are absent is not known. In this sample the table shows around 58,000 clones, around four fifths of which occur a single time. The ten biggest clones cover roughly 5.1% of the sample. The sequenced material came from PBMCs. Source of these receptors: a male donor in good health and CMV-seropositive.

CDR3 in amino acids: CASSPRGAYLYEQYF. The CDR3, as DNA: TGTGCCAGCAGCCCCCGGGGGGCCTACCTCTACGAGCAGTACTTC. The chain links TRBV14 to TRBJ2-7, with D possibly matching TRBD2 (7 bases). Germline V gives CDR1 SGHDN, CDR2 FVKESK. This CDR3 region has 15 residues. The V and J ends lost 4 bases and 3 bases respectively, with 16 bases between them.

This clone was picked up one time. This rearrangement joins TRBV7-8 to TRBJ1-2, with D tentatively TRBD1 (6 bases). The germline V gene has CDR1 SGHVS and CDR2 FQNEAQ. V was pared by 5 bases and J by 5 bases, with 12 bases between. The CDR3 is 13 amino acids. Here the CDR3 reads CASSQNREYGYTF. As DNA, the CDR3 is TGTGCCAGCAGCCAAAACAGGGAGTATGGCTACACCTTC.

Sample share makes this clone large. The CDR3 region has the DNA TGTGCCACCAGCAGAGACTCCAGGGGGCCGTTTTCACCCCTCCACTTT. Amino acid sequence: CATSRDSRGPFSPLHF. The rearrangement joins TRBV15 to TRBJ1-6, with 8 bases identical to TRBD1. V lost 0 bases to trimming and J lost 9 bases; unmatched junction nucleotides: 7. CDR3 size: 16 residues. Germline V CDR1 and CDR2: LNHNV, YYDKDF (reference sequence). The full variable domain, with the rest looked up from reference TRBV15 and TRBJ1-6, is DAMVIQNPRYQVTQFGKPVTLSCSQTLNHNVMYWYQQKSSQAPKLLFHYYDKDFNNEADTPDNFQSRRPNTSFCFLDIRSPGLGDTAMYLCATSRDSRGPFSPLHFGNGTRLTVT.

This clone turned up a few times. The chain employs TRBV4-2 and TRBJ1-1; D is uncertain. The ends were cut back, 2 bases at V and 0 bases at J, with 10 bases in the middle. The CDR3 runs 15 residues. Germline CDR1 LGHNA, CDR2 YNFKEQ. The CDR3 coding sequence is TGTGCCAGCAGCCAACCGGGTTCCATGAACACTGAAGCTTTCTTT. It is translated as CASSQPGSMNTEAFF.

The genes are TRBV6-1 and TRBJ1-4, with a weak D call TRBD1 (5 bases). This CDR3 has 15 residues. V gave up 6 bases and J gave up 6 bases, with 17 bases separating them. Germline V gene data show CDR1 as MNHNS and CDR2 as SASEGT. CDR3 in DNA: TGTGCCAGCAGGAAACAGGATTATGGGGATGAAAAACTGTTTTTT. As protein: CASRKQDYGDEKLFF.

This clone showed up just a few times. The V and J genes are TRBV6-5 and TRBJ1-6; the match to TRBD1 covers 7 bases. V lost 6 bases and J lost 9; bases outside the gene matches: 8. This CDR3 is 14 amino acids long. The V gene's germline CDR1 is MNHEY and CDR2 SVGAGI. For the CDR3, the DNA is TGTGCCAGCAGGGGTGGGACAGCCTTTTCACCCCTCCACTTT. This sequence encodes CASRGGTAFSPLHF.

This clone was recorded a few times. The gene calls are TRBV13 and TRBJ2-7; D call uncertain. The CDR3 extends over 15 amino acids. Per the germline V gene, CDR1 is PRHDT and CDR2 is FYEKMQ (reference sequence). V was shortened by 0 bases and J by 0 bases, with 9 bases between the two germline ends. CDR3 coding DNA: TGTGCCAGCAGCTTAGGGTCGAGTAGCTCCTACGAGCAGTACTTC. It codes for CASSLGSSSSYEQYF.

For this clone: Other DNA sequences within the sample encode an identical CDR3. The chain has TRBV14 and TRBJ1-6; D gene unclear. This CDR3 has 12 amino acids. Trimming pared 1 base from V and 8 bases from J, leaving 3 bases between. The germline CDR1 and CDR2 sequences are SGHDN and FVKESK. The CDR3 DNA follows: TGTGCCAGCAGCCAAGTATATTCACCCCTCCACTTT. Its translation: CASSQVYSPLHF.

The chain couples TRBV7-2 to TRBJ2-3; 7 bases match TRBD1. Unmatched junction bases numbered 12, after V lost 3 bases and J lost 0 bases. The germline gives CDR1 SGHTA, CDR2 FQGNSA. The CDR3 length is 18 residues. This CDR3 reads CASSFPLEGALSTDTQYF. The CDR3 DNA follows: TGTGCCAGCAGCTTCCCCCTCGAGGGGGCCTTAAGCACAGATACGCAGTATTTT.

The rearrangement links TRBV11-2 to TRBJ2-7; 8 bases map to TRBD1. Trimming removed 1 base from V and 1 base from J; junction bases left unmatched: 9. Germline V CDR1 and CDR2: SGHAT, FQNNGV. This CDR3 contains 17 residues. CDR3 region: CASSLGAGGLRSYEQYF. For the CDR3, the DNA is TGTGCCAGCAGCTTAGGGGCAGGGGGCCTCCGATCCTACGAGCAGTACTTC. The full variable domain, rest sourced from reference TRBV11-2 and TRBJ2-7, is EAGVAQSPRYKIIEKRQSVAFWCNPISGHATLYWYQQILGQGPKLLIQFQNNGVVDDSQLPKDRFSAERLKGVDSTLKIQPAKLEDSAVYLCASSLGAGGLRSYEQYFGPGTRLTVT.

The chain employs TRBV2 and TRBJ2-3; the D is unclear. Per the germline V gene, CDR1 is SNHLY and CDR2 is FYNNEI. The CDR3 contains 13 residues. V shed 3 bases and J shed 1 base, with 5 bases lying between them. The CDR3 sequence is CASSDFRTDTQYF. In DNA form, the CDR3 reads TGTGCCAGCAGTGACTTCCGCACAGATACGCAGTATTTT.

CDR3 loop: CASSSLTSGGSDTQYF. The CDR3 nucleotides read TGTGCCAGCAGCTCCTTGACTAGCGGGGGTTCAGATACGCAGTATTTT. The rearrangement uses TRBV7-3 and TRBJ2-3; TRBD2 aligns across 12 bases. The CDR3 has 16 amino acids. Germline CDR1 and CDR2: SGHTA and FQGTGA. Trimming at V came to 4 bases and at J to 4 bases, leaving 6 bases not matched to a gene. Complete variable domain (other parts from reference TRBV7-3 and TRBJ2-3): GAGVSQTPSNKVTEKGKYVELRCDPISGHTALYWYRQSLGQGPEFLIYFQGTGAADDSGLPNDRFFAVRPEGSVSTLKIQRTERGDSAVYLCASSSLTSGGSDTQYFGPGTRLTVL.

The chain carries TRBV28 and TRBJ1-5; D is undetermined. This CDR3 is built from 15 residues. Germline V lookup: CDR1 MDHEN, CDR2 SYDVKM. Trimming removed 5 bases from V and 0 bases from J, with 11 bases in between. CDR3 in DNA: TGTGCCAGCAGTACACACGGGAATAGCAATCAGCCCCAGCATTTT. This translates into CASSTHGNSNQPQHF.

This chain joins TRBV4-3 and TRBJ2-7; 10 positions match TRBD2. Trimming removed 0 bases from V and 3 bases from J; junction bases left unmatched: 5. CDR3 length equals 16 residues. Germline lookup yields CDR1 LGHNA and CDR2 YSLEER. This chain's CDR3 is CASSQDLPSGGYEQYF. The CDR3 DNA sequence: TGCGCCAGCAGCCAAGATCTCCCTAGCGGGGGCTACGAGCAGTACTTC.

V usage is TRBV19 and J usage is TRBJ1-5; tentative D call: TRBD1 (5 bases). V dropped 0 bases and J dropped 7 bases, with 13 bases sitting between them. This CDR3 is 15 amino acids long. Per the germline V gene, CDR1 is LNHDA and CDR2 is SQIVND (reference sequence). Written as DNA, the CDR3 is TGTGCCAGTAGTATAGACCCAGGAGGGACGCAGCCCCAGCATTTT. Translating gives CASSIDPGGTQPQHF.

CDR3 sequence reads: CASSLQAGHTDTQYF. CDR3 bases: TGTGCCAGCAGCTTACAAGCGGGACACACAGATACGCAGTATTTT. V and J are TRBV7-3 and TRBJ2-3; D possibly corresponds to TRBD2 (7 bases). Germline CDR1 reads SGHTA; CDR2 reads FQGTGA. This CDR3 spans 15 amino acids. The V and J ends lost 2 bases and 2 bases respectively, with 11 bases between them.

The chain joins TRBV27 to TRBJ2-3; TRBD2 agrees at 12 bases. From germline, CDR1 is MNHEY and CDR2 SMNVEV (reference sequence). V shed 5 bases, J shed 9 bases, and the junction held 6 bases outside the gene matches. The CDR3 consists of 14 residues. The CDR3 spells CASSPWTSGETQYF. In nucleotides, the CDR3 is TGTGCCAGCAGTCCGTGGACTAGCGGGGAAACGCAGTATTTT.